The 13 T cell receptor beta chains below all came from one sample that was sequenced in a study of blood T cell repertoires in COVID-19. Produced via immunoSEQ multiplex PCR; TCRdb's table is partial and in-frame only. This repertoire shows about 250,000 clones, roughly 88% found once; its top ten account for around 6.5%. Sequenced: peripheral blood. The origin of the receptors is a woman aged 30 to 39 with COVID-19, enrolled during active disease.

This clone was seen a few times. The gene calls are TRBV18 and TRBJ2-3; D gene ambiguous. The CDR3 consists of 13 residues. In germline, CDR1 is KGHSH, CDR2 LQKENI. Deletions cut 1 base from V and 3 bases from J, with 5 bases between. This CDR3 is CASSPHTTDTQYF. The CDR3 DNA reads TGTGCCAGCTCACCACACACAACAGATACGCAGTATTTT.

The chain recombines TRBV7-9 with TRBJ1-2, with no clear D. Trimming pared 0 bases from V and 8 bases from J, leaving 7 bases between. The CDR3 contains 12 residues. Germline CDR1 SEHNR, CDR2 FQNEAQ (reference sequence). The CDR3 here is CASSLAAEGYTF. In DNA form, the CDR3 reads TGTGCCAGCAGCTTAGCAGCGGAGGGCTACACCTTC.

The V and J genes are TRBV5-1 and TRBJ2-1; maybe TRBD2 (5 bases). This CDR3 contains 15 residues. Germline assignment: CDR1 SGHRS and CDR2 YFSETQ. Trimming took 0 bases from V and 12 from J, leaving 19 bases between them. The CDR3 bases are TGCGCCAGCAGCTTGGTACCTTCTGGGTTCCGGGGGCAGTTCTTC. It specifies CASSLVPSGFRGQFF.

V gene TRBV7-2 combines with J gene TRBJ2-2, with unresolved D. Germline loops: CDR1 SGHTA, CDR2 FQGNSA. This CDR3 is built from 13 residues. V was cut by 5 bases and J by 4 bases, with 8 bases left in between. CDR3 region: CASSAIVTGELFF. Written as DNA, the CDR3 is TGTGCCAGCAGCGCTATAGTCACCGGGGAGCTGTTTTTT. The variable domain in full, completed from reference TRBV7-2 and TRBJ2-2, reads GAGVSQSPSNKVTEKGKDVELRCDPISGHTALYWYRQSLGQGLEFLIYFQGNSAPDKSGLPSDRFSAERTGGSVSTLTIQRTQQEDSAVYLCASSAIVTGELFFGEGSRLTVL.

CDR3 DNA sequence: TGTGCCAGCACGAGAACCACACCCGGAGTGAACACTGAAGCTTTCTTT. Its protein product is CASTRTTPGVNTEAFF. The chain uses TRBV2 and TRBJ1-1; the D is unclear. The CDR3 is 16 amino acids. The V and J ends lost 7 bases and 0 bases respectively, with 18 bases between them. From germline, CDR1 is SNHLY and CDR2 FYNNEI.

The V call is TRBV9, the J call TRBJ2-7, with D perhaps matching TRBD2 (5 bases). The V and J ends lost 4 bases and 3 bases respectively, with 17 bases between them. CDR3 length: 15 amino acids. Germline assignment: CDR1 SGDLS and CDR2 YYNGEE. The CDR3 loop is CASSPREGGNYEQYF. The CDR3 bases are TGTGCCAGCAGCCCCCGTGAGGGTGGAAACTACGAGCAGTACTTC.

This chain joins TRBV7-2 and TRBJ1-1; 7 bases map to TRBD1. Germline V gene lookup returns CDR1 SGHTA and CDR2 FQGNSA. J gave up 5 bases and V 8 bases, and 8 bases lay outside the gene matches. CDR3 size: 13 residues. CDR3 residues: CASLPGGWTEAFF. CDR3 nucleotides: TGTGCCAGCCTTCCAGGGGGATGGACTGAAGCTTTCTTT.

This sequence joins TRBV12-3 or TRBV12-4 and TRBJ2-1, with 8 nucleotides matching TRBD2. With V trimmed by 2 bases and J by 12 bases, 3 bases remained unmatched. The CDR3 has 12 residues. The CDR3 loop is CASSLLAGWQFF. DNA for the CDR3: TGTGCCAGCAGTTTACTAGCGGGTTGGCAGTTCTTC.

The V and J genes are TRBV12-3 or TRBV12-4 and TRBJ1-5; D is ambiguous. This CDR3 contains 12 residues. Between the trimmed V and J ends, which lost 5 bases and 7 bases, there was a span of 9 bases. CDR3 sequence reads: CASSSVRQPQHF. Written as DNA, the CDR3 is TGTGCCAGCAGTAGTGTGAGGCAGCCCCAGCATTTT.

The J gene is TRBJ1-2, the V gene TRBV5-1, with 10 bases fitting TRBD1. Germline CDR1 reads SGHRS; CDR2 reads YFSETQ. Unmatched junction bases numbered 12, after V lost 5 bases and J lost 8 bases. The CDR3 has 15 residues. The CDR3 spells CASSERQGASWGYTF. In nucleotides, the CDR3 is TGCGCCAGCAGTGAGAGACAGGGGGCATCTTGGGGCTACACCTTC.

The chain is built from TRBV29-1 and TRBJ1-2, with a tentative D call TRBD1 (5 bases). This CDR3 region has 13 residues. Germline V gives CDR1 SQVTM, CDR2 ANQGSEA. V was cut by 0 bases and J by 6 bases, with 11 bases left in between. The CDR3 loop is CSVEENQGNGYTF. The CDR3 region has the DNA TGCAGCGTTGAAGAAAACCAGGGCAATGGCTACACCTTC.

V usage is TRBV11-2 and J usage is TRBJ1-3; TRBD1 might be the D (5 bases). This CDR3 is built from 16 residues. V dropped 0 bases and J dropped 0 bases, with 9 bases sitting between them. From germline, CDR1 is SGHAT and CDR2 FQNNGV. The CDR3 sequence: CASSLDRANSGNTIYF. The CDR3 DNA is TGTGCCAGCAGCTTAGACAGGGCAAACTCTGGAAACACCATATATTTT.

The chain is built from TRBV6-6 and TRBJ1-2; 7 bases match TRBD1. This CDR3 is 13 amino acids long. J gave up 6 bases and V 7 bases, and 8 bases lay outside the gene matches. CDR1 is MNHNY and CDR2 is SVGAGI in the germline V gene (reference sequence). In DNA form, the CDR3 reads TGTGCCAGCAATTTGTACAGGGGCGATGGCTACACCTTC. It yields the protein CASNLYRGDGYTF.